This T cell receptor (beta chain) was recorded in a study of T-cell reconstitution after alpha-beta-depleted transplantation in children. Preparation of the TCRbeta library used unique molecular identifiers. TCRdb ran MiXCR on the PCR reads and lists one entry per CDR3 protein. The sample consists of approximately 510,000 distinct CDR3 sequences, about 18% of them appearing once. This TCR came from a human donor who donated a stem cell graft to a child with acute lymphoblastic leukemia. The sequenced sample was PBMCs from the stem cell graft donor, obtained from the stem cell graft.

This CDR3 is CASSASLQGADTEAFF. In DNA form, the CDR3 reads TGTGCCAGCAGCGCCTCCCTACAGGGGGCGGACACTGAAGCTTTCTTT. The rearrangement links TRBV9 to TRBJ1-1, with TRBD1 matching over 9 bases. V trimming: 3 bases; J trimming: 3 bases; junction bases outside the gene matches: 9. This CDR3 is built from 16 residues. Germline CDR1 reads SGDLS; CDR2 reads YYNGEE.